These 10 T cell receptor beta chains were all obtained from the same sample, sequenced in a study of T cells in Graves' hyperthyroidism and ophthalmopathy. The TCR beta CDR3 regions underwent amplification using RNA transcripts as the source. A first-round RT-PCR of the TCR CDR3 used the HTBI primer set. MiXCR, run by TCRdb on the multiplex PCR reads, gives a single entry per CDR3 protein. Here the sample spans more than 650,000 distinct CDR3 sequences, 11% to 15% being singletons. What was sequenced was blood. These TCRs come from a woman aged 18 to 35 with Graves' hyperthyroidism.

This clonotype has a count of ten or more. The chain uses TRBV11-2 and TRBJ2-1, with D tentatively TRBD1 (6 bases). Germline V lookup: CDR1 SGHAT, CDR2 FQNNGV. The CDR3 has 16 residues. The germline V and J ends were trimmed by 4 bases and 12 bases, with 25 bases remaining between them. CDR3 protein: CASSYGPYHRATWQFF. The CDR3 DNA follows: TGTGCCAGCAGCTATGGACCCTACCACAGGGCCACGTGGCAGTTCTTC.

J is TRBJ2-2 and V is TRBV9; 10 nucleotides agree with TRBD1. V was clipped by 0 bases and J by 4 bases; unmatched bases: 9. Germline V gives CDR1 SGDLS, CDR2 YYNGEE. This CDR3 has 18 amino acids. The CDR3 bases are TGTGCCAGCAGCGTAGCCCCCCTGGGACAGGGGTTCACCGGGGAGCTGTTTTTT. It encodes CASSVAPLGQGFTGELFF. Supplemented by reference TRBV9 and TRBJ2-2, the full variable domain reads DSGVTQTPKHLITATGQRVTLRCSPRSGDLSVYWYQQSLDQGLQFLIQYYNGEERAKGNILERFSAQQFPDLHSELNLSSLELGDSALYFCASSVAPLGQGFTGELFFGEGSRLTVL.

A remark on this clonotype: This may be a read error, as it is one base from a much larger clone. This chain joins TRBV27 and TRBJ2-1; D gene ambiguous. The J call may be faulty, since TRBJ2-7 better matches the DNA end. The CDR3 is 14 residues long. The germline V gene encodes CDR1 MNHEY and CDR2 SMNVEV (reference sequence). CDR3 DNA sequence: TGTGCCAGCAAAGGGTCAAGCTCCTACAATGAGCAGTACTTC. Its protein is CASKGSSSYNEQYF.

This chain connects TRBV27 to TRBJ1-5; TRBD1 matches 10 bases. Germline assignment: CDR1 MNHEY and CDR2 SMNVEV (reference sequence). This CDR3 region has 15 residues. V lost 5 bases to trimming and J lost 5 bases; unmatched junction nucleotides: 6. CDR3 bases: TGTGCCAGCAGTCCTAAGACAGGGGGCGATCAGCCCCAGCATTTT. This gives the protein CASSPKTGGDQPQHF.

Comments on this clonotype: Given a much more abundant clone one base away, this may be a read error. The rearrangement links TRBV12-3 or TRBV12-4 to TRBJ2-2; 11 nucleotides match TRBD1. The CDR3 has 19 amino acids. The CDR3 bases are TGTGCCAGCAAAGGACAGGGGGCCCCGGAAACTACGAACTCCGGGGAGCTGTTTTTT. Protein product: CASKGQGAPETTNSGELFF.

This chain joins TRBV29-1 and TRBJ2-3; D not resolved. This CDR3 is built from 16 residues. The V and J ends lost 2 bases and 0 bases respectively, with 15 bases between them. CDR1 SQVTM and CDR2 ANQGSEA come from the germline V gene. Written as DNA, the CDR3 is TGCAGCGTTGAAACCCCACAAGTTCTCAGCACAGATACGCAGTATTTT. This encodes CSVETPQVLSTDTQYF.

There are many counts of this clonotype. The V gene is TRBV24-1, the J gene TRBJ2-7; TRBD2 agrees at 10 bases. Germline CDR1 is KGHDR and CDR2 is SFDVKD. Losses at the gene ends were 4 bases for V and 9 bases for J; bases not matched to a gene: 8. The CDR3 extends over 14 amino acids. In DNA, the CDR3 is TGTGCCACCAGTGACCATGGACTAGCGGCTGTGCAGTACTTC. Its translation: CATSDHGLAAVQYF.

This clonotype turned up a few times. The rearrangement links TRBV19 to TRBJ2-1, with 7 bases matching TRBD2. Per germline, CDR1 LNHDA and CDR2 SQIVND (reference sequence). Trimming at V came to 3 bases and at J to 6 bases, leaving 11 bases not matched to a gene. The CDR3 has 16 residues. The CDR3 DNA follows: TGTGCCAGTAGTATCGGGGGGAGGGCCGGTAGCAATGAGCAGTTCTTC. Protein sequence: CASSIGGRAGSNEQFF.

The V gene is TRBV3-1, the J gene TRBJ1-1; D perhaps matches TRBD1 (5 bases). Looked up from germline, CDR1 is LGHDT and CDR2 is YNNKEL (reference sequence). This CDR3 is built from 13 residues. Between the trimmed V and J ends, which lost 7 bases and 5 bases, there was a span of 14 bases. The CDR3, as DNA: TGTGCCAGCACCCCAAGTGGGGGGACTGAAGCTTTCTTT. This codes for CASTPSGGTEAFF.

The chain employs TRBV19 and TRBJ2-5; D is unclear. From germline, CDR1 is LNHDA and CDR2 SQIVND (reference sequence). The CDR3 spans 16 residues. V was shortened by 1 base and J by 5 bases, with 17 bases between the two germline ends. The CDR3 nucleotides read TGTGCCAGTAGTATAGGAAGGAGACTTAGGCGTGAGACCCAGTACTTC. Residues: CASSIGRRLRRETQYF. Together with reference TRBV19 and TRBJ2-5, the CDR3 gives the full variable domain: DGGITQSPKYLFRKEGQNVTLSCEQNLNHDAMYWYRQDPGQGLRLIYYSQIVNDFQKGDIAEGYSVSREKKESFPLTVTSAQKNPTAFYLCASSIGRRLRRETQYFGPGTRLLVL.